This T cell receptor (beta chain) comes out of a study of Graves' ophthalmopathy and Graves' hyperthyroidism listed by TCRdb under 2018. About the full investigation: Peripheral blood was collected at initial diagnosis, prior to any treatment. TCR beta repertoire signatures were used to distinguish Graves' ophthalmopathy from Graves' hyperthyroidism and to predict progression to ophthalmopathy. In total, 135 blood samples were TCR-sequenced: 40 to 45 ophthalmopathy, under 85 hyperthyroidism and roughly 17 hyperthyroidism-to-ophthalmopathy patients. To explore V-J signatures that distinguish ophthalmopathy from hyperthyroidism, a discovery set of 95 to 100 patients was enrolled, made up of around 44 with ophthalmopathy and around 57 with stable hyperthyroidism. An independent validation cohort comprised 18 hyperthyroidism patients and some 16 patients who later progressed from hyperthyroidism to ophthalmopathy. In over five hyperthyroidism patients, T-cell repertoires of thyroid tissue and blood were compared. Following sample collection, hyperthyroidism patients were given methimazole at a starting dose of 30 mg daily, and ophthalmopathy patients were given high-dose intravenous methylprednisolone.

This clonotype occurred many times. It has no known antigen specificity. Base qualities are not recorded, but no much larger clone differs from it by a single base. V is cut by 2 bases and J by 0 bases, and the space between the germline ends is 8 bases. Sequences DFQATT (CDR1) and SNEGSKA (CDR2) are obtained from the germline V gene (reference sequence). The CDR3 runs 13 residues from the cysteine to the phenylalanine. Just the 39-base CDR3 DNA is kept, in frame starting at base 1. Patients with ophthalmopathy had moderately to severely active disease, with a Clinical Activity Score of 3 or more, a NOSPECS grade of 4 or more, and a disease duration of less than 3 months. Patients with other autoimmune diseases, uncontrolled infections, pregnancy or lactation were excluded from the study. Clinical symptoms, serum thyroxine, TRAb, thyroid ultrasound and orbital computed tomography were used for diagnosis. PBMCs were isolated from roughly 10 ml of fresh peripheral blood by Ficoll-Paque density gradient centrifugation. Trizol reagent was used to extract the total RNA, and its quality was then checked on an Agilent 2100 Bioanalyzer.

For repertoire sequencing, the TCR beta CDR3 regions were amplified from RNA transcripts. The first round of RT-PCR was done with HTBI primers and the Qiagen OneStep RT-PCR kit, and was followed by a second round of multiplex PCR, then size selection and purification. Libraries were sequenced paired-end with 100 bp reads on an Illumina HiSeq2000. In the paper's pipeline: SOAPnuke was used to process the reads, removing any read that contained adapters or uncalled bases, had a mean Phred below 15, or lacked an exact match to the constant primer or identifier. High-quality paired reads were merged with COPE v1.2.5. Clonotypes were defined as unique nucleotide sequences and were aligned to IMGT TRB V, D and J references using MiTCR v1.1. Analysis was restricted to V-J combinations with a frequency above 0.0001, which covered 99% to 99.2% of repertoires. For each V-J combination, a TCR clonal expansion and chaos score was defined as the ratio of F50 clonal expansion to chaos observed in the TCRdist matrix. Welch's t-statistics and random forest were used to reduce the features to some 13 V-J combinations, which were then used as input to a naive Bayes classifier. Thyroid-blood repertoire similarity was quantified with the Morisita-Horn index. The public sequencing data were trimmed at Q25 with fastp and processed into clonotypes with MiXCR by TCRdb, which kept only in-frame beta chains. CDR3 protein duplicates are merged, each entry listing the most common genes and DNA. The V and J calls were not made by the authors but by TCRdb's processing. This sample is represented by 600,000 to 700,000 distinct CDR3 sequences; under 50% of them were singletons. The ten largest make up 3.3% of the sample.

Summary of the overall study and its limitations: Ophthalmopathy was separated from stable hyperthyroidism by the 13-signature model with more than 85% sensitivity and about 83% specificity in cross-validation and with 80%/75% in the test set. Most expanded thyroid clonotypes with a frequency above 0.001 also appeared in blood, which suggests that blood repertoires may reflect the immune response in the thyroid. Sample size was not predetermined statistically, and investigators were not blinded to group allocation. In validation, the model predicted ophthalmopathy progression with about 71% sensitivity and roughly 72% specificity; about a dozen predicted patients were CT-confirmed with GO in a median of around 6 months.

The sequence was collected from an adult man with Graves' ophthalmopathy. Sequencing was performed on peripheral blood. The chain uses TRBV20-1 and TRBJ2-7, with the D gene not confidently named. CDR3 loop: CSARHSSSYEQYF. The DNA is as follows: TGCAGTGCTAGACACAGCAGCTCCTACGAGCAGTACTTC.